A selection of T cell receptor beta chains follows, all from one sample in a study of T cells in Graves' hyperthyroidism and ophthalmopathy. TCRdb analysed the multiplex PCR reads with MiXCR anew, one entry per CDR3 protein. Here the sample spans approximately 530,000 distinct CDR3 sequences, just under 20% being singletons. Sequenced input: blood. These receptors were obtained from a man in his forties with Graves' ophthalmopathy. The CDR3 runs from the conserved cysteine through the conserved F or W. D genes are given only for firm matches. Not all rows give a size; the values are once, few, many and, for expanded clones, a class.

clone_size: NA; d_call: TRBD1; j_call: TRBJ2-6; v_call: TRBV6-5; cdr3_aa: CASSYFSPTGGNSGANVLTF; cdr3_nt: TGTGCCAGCAGTTACTTCTCCCCGACAGGGGGCAACTCTGGGGCCAACGTCCTGACTTTC
clone_size: NA; d_call: NA; j_call: TRBJ2-6; v_call: TRBV5-1; cdr3_aa: CASSSPSPGANVLTF; cdr3_nt: TGCGCCAGCAGCTCCCCCAGCCCCGGGGCCAACGTCCTGACTTTC
clone_size: many; d_call: NA; j_call: TRBJ1-1; v_call: TRBV7-2; cdr3_aa: CASSIGTSRATEAFF; cdr3_nt: TGTGCCAGCAGCATAGGGACCTCCAGGGCCACTGAAGCTTTCTTT
clone_size: NA; d_call: TRBD2; j_call: TRBJ2-2; v_call: TRBV7-3; cdr3_aa: CASSLTGRASGHTGELFF; cdr3_nt: TGTGCCAGCAGCTTAACGGGAAGGGCTAGCGGACACACCGGGGAGCTGTTTTTT
clone_size: NA; d_call: NA; j_call: TRBJ1-1; v_call: TRBV20-1; cdr3_aa: CSARSGAPNTEAFF; cdr3_nt: TGCAGTGCTAGGTCCGGGGCCCCGAACACTGAAGCTTTCTTT
clone_size: NA; d_call: TRBD2; j_call: TRBJ2-5; v_call: TRBV7-9; cdr3_aa: CASTLTAGGGFQETQYF; cdr3_nt: TGTGCCAGCACCCTTACGGCGGGGGGGGGCTTCCAAGAGACCCAGTACTTC
clone_size: many; d_call: TRBD2; j_call: TRBJ2-1; v_call: TRBV28; cdr3_aa: CASSRGLAGGVSEQFF; cdr3_nt: TGTGCCAGCAGTCGGGGACTAGCGGGAGGCGTTAGTGAGCAGTTCTTC
clone_size: many; d_call: TRBD2; j_call: TRBJ2-1; v_call: TRBV2; cdr3_aa: CAISLRGDGSNEQFF; cdr3_nt: TGTGCCATCTCACTCCGGGGGGACGGATCCAATGAGCAGTTCTTC
clone_size: NA; d_call: TRBD2; j_call: TRBJ2-7; v_call: TRBV20-1; cdr3_aa: CSARGRAGQVDEQYF; cdr3_nt: TGCAGTGCTAGGGGCCGAGCGGGGCAAGTTGACGAGCAGTACTTC
clone_size: NA; d_call: NA; j_call: TRBJ1-2; v_call: TRBV28; cdr3_aa: CASSLRDYGYTF; cdr3_nt: TGTGCCAGCAGTTTGAGGGATTATGGCTACACCTTC
clone_size: many; d_call: NA; j_call: TRBJ1-2; v_call: TRBV7-2; cdr3_aa: CASTPSSGIEGYGYTF; cdr3_nt: TGTGCCAGCACCCCCTCGTCGGGGATCGAGGGCTATGGCTACACCTTC
clone_size: few; d_call: NA; j_call: TRBJ2-5; v_call: TRBV18; cdr3_aa: CASSPSRGRETQYF; cdr3_nt: TGTGCCAGCTCACCCTCACGGGGCCGGGAGACCCAGTACTTC
clone_size: NA; d_call: NA; j_call: TRBJ2-1; v_call: TRBV6-2/TRBV6-3; cdr3_aa: CASRDTLFTRQFF; cdr3_nt: TGTGCCAGCAGGGACACCCTCTTTACTAGGCAGTTCTTC
clone_size: few; d_call: NA; j_call: TRBJ2-1; v_call: TRBV20-1; cdr3_aa: CSVRGKAYEQFF; cdr3_nt: TGCAGTGTACGGGGAAAAGCCTATGAGCAGTTCTTC
clone_size: few; d_call: NA; j_call: TRBJ1-5; v_call: TRBV6-1; cdr3_aa: CASTPGGGIDQPQHF; cdr3_nt: TGTGCCAGCACTCCGGGGGGGGGGATCGATCAGCCCCAGCATTTT
clone_size: many; d_call: TRBD2; j_call: TRBJ2-1; v_call: TRBV7-8; cdr3_aa: CASSLVLGGLVGEQFF; cdr3_nt: TGTGCCAGCAGCTTAGTTTTGGGGGGACTAGTTGGTGAGCAGTTCTTC
clone_size: many; d_call: NA; j_call: TRBJ2-1; v_call: TRBV28; cdr3_aa: CASSTTGNNEQFF; cdr3_nt: TGTGCCAGCAGTACTACAGGAAACAATGAGCAGTTCTTC
clone_size: NA; d_call: TRBD1; j_call: TRBJ1-2; v_call: TRBV7-9; cdr3_aa: CASSWATGNNGYGYTF; cdr3_nt: TGTGCCAGCAGCTGGGCGACAGGGAATAACGGCTATGGCTACACCTTC
clone_size: NA; d_call: NA; j_call: TRBJ1-2; v_call: TRBV19; cdr3_aa: CASSLDTYNYGYTF; cdr3_nt: TGTGCCAGTAGTCTCGACACCTACAACTATGGCTACACCTTC
clone_size: many; d_call: NA; j_call: TRBJ2-5; v_call: TRBV18; cdr3_aa: CASSPTNSQETQYF; cdr3_nt: TGTGCCAGCTCCCCTACCAACTCTCAAGAGACCCAGTACTTC
clone_size: NA; d_call: TRBD2; j_call: TRBJ2-3; v_call: TRBV20-1; cdr3_aa: CSARAPLAGVRDTQYF; cdr3_nt: TGCAGTGCTAGAGCCCCCCTAGCGGGGGTAAGGGATACGCAGTATTTT
clone_size: NA; d_call: NA; j_call: TRBJ2-5; v_call: TRBV5-1; cdr3_aa: CASSLALSFRGQETQYF; cdr3_nt: TGCGCCAGCAGCTTGGCCCTGTCGTTCCGGGGCCAAGAGACCCAGTACTTC
clone_size: NA; d_call: NA; j_call: TRBJ2-7; v_call: TRBV10-3; cdr3_aa: CAISESGEAGEQYF; cdr3_nt: TGTGCCATCAGTGAGTCAGGGGAAGCGGGCGAGCAGTACTTC
clone_size: NA; d_call: TRBD2; j_call: TRBJ2-1; v_call: TRBV6-1; cdr3_aa: CASSEIAGITYNEQFF; cdr3_nt: TGTGCCAGCAGTGAGATAGCGGGGATAACCTACAATGAGCAGTTCTTC
clone_size: few; d_call: TRBD2; j_call: TRBJ2-2; v_call: TRBV6-2/TRBV6-3; cdr3_aa: CASSRGTSGTNTGELFF; cdr3_nt: TGTGCCAGCAGTCGCGGGACTAGCGGGACGAACACCGGGGAGCTGTTTTTT
clone_size: many; d_call: NA; j_call: TRBJ2-2; v_call: TRBV5-1; cdr3_aa: CASRRIQGGTGELFF; cdr3_nt: TGCGCCAGCAGACGAATACAGGGTGGCACCGGGGAGCTGTTTTTT
clone_size: few; d_call: NA; j_call: TRBJ1-2; v_call: TRBV7-2; cdr3_aa: CASSPMGGRDYGYTF; cdr3_nt: TGTGCCAGCAGCCCGATGGGGGGGCGCGACTATGGCTACACCTTC
clone_size: NA; d_call: TRBD2; j_call: TRBJ2-2; v_call: TRBV7-2; cdr3_aa: CARTSGGWVGELFF; cdr3_nt: TGTGCCAGGACTAGCGGGGGTTGGGTCGGGGAGCTGTTTTTT
clone_size: many; d_call: NA; j_call: TRBJ2-5; v_call: TRBV2; cdr3_aa: CASNDSPSRETQYF; cdr3_nt: TGTGCCAGCAACGATTCTCCCTCCAGGGAGACCCAGTACTTC
clone_size: many; d_call: TRBD1; j_call: TRBJ1-1; v_call: TRBV20-1; cdr3_aa: CSAGGTGGESAFF; cdr3_nt: TGCAGTGCTGGGGGGACAGGGGGCGAGTCGGCTTTCTTT
clone_size: many; d_call: NA; j_call: TRBJ1-2; v_call: TRBV2; cdr3_aa: CASSESGTYGYTF; cdr3_nt: TGTGCCAGCAGTGAATCCGGGACCTATGGCTACACCTTC
clone_size: NA; d_call: NA; j_call: TRBJ2-2; v_call: TRBV6-4; cdr3_aa: CASRGPYTGELFF; cdr3_nt: TGTGCCAGCAGAGGACCCTACACCGGGGAGCTGTTTTTT
clone_size: many; d_call: NA; j_call: TRBJ1-1; v_call: TRBV18; cdr3_aa: CASSPKGGGTEAFF; cdr3_nt: TGTGCCAGCTCACCAAAGGGGGGGGGGACTGAAGCTTTCTTT
clone_size: many; d_call: NA; j_call: TRBJ1-2; v_call: TRBV9; cdr3_aa: CASSVATGAGGYTF; cdr3_nt: TGTGCCAGCAGCGTAGCTACGGGGGCCGGGGGCTACACCTTC
clone_size: NA; d_call: NA; j_call: TRBJ2-6; v_call: TRBV20-1; cdr3_aa: CSAEESSGANVLTF; cdr3_nt: TGCAGTGCTGAAGAGAGCTCTGGGGCCAACGTCCTGACTTTC
clone_size: once; d_call: TRBD2; j_call: TRBJ2-2; v_call: TRBV6-1; cdr3_aa: CASSPSGTSGRPGELFF; cdr3_nt: TGTGCCAGCAGCCCCTCCGGAACTAGCGGGAGGCCCGGGGAGCTGTTTTTT
clone_size: NA; d_call: NA; j_call: TRBJ1-1; v_call: TRBV9; cdr3_aa: CASSGQGANTEAFF; cdr3_nt: TGTGCCAGCAGCGGACAAGGTGCGAACACTGAAGCTTTCTTT
clone_size: many; d_call: TRBD1; j_call: TRBJ1-2; v_call: TRBV28; cdr3_aa: CASSESGTGRDYGYTF; cdr3_nt: TGTGCCAGCAGTGAATCCGGGACAGGGAGGGACTATGGCTACACCTTC
clone_size: NA; d_call: TRBD1; j_call: TRBJ1-5; v_call: TRBV7-2; cdr3_aa: CASSSGGTGGNQPQHF; cdr3_nt: TGTGCCAGCAGCTCTGGGGGTACAGGGGGCAATCAGCCCCAGCATTTT
clone_size: NA; d_call: TRBD1; j_call: TRBJ1-1; v_call: TRBV5-1; cdr3_aa: CASSLGFAGGNTEAFF; cdr3_nt: TGCGCCAGCAGCTTGGGGTTTGCAGGGGGGAACACTGAAGCTTTCTTT
clone_size: many; d_call: NA; j_call: TRBJ2-5; v_call: TRBV11-2; cdr3_aa: CASSHMYLTGMETQYF; cdr3_nt: TGTGCCAGCAGCCACATGTACTTAACAGGGATGGAGACCCAGTACTTC
clone_size: NA; d_call: NA; j_call: TRBJ1-2; v_call: TRBV30; cdr3_aa: CAWSVRTGGEGYTF; cdr3_nt: TGTGCCTGGAGTGTACGAACGGGGGGCGAGGGCTACACCTTC
clone_size: many; d_call: NA; j_call: TRBJ1-1; v_call: TRBV9; cdr3_aa: CASSLTGWTEAFF; cdr3_nt: TGTGCCAGCAGCCTTACAGGGTGGACTGAAGCTTTCTTT
clone_size: many; d_call: TRBD1; j_call: TRBJ1-1; v_call: TRBV12-3/TRBV12-4; cdr3_aa: CASSYVPRDRAGTEAFF; cdr3_nt: TGTGCCAGCAGCTATGTCCCCCGGGACAGGGCCGGCACTGAAGCTTTCTTT
clone_size: NA; d_call: NA; j_call: TRBJ2-1; v_call: TRBV27; cdr3_aa: CASSQGLKRFF; cdr3_nt: TGTGCCAGCAGTCAAGGACTCAAGCGGTTCTTC
clone_size: NA; d_call: TRBD2; j_call: TRBJ2-1; v_call: TRBV6-2/TRBV6-3; cdr3_aa: CAVWGSGSGYNEQFF; cdr3_nt: TGTGCCGTGTGGGGTAGCGGGAGTGGGTACAATGAGCAGTTCTTC